These T cell receptor beta chains were read from a single sample in a study of beta chain features in type 1 diabetes. The method was immunoSEQ multiplex PCR; TCRdb's version includes in-frame clones alone and lacks a portion of them. The sample includes more than 200,000 clones, approximately 16% of them seen just once. Specimen: naive CD4+ T cells from blood. The receptors were gathered from a man aged 30-40 years with type 1 diabetes. Both conserved end residues are part of each CDR3. The order of the fields is CDR3 length, V gene, CDR3 protein.

cdr3_length: 15; v_call: TRBV7-9; cdr3_aa: CASSPFRSGQETQYF
cdr3_length: 15; v_call: TRBV6-1; cdr3_aa: CASSEQGRAINEQFF
cdr3_length: 13; v_call: TRBV28; cdr3_aa: CASGGEPQETQYF
cdr3_length: 18; v_call: TRBV7-2; cdr3_aa: CASSWIMGQLRSKNIQYF
cdr3_length: 15; v_call: TRBV4-1; cdr3_aa: CASSNTGTGDYGYTF
cdr3_length: 11; v_call: TRBV30; cdr3_aa: CAWSIGYEQYF
cdr3_length: 15; v_call: TRBV10-3; cdr3_aa: CAISEYSGSDGELFF
cdr3_length: 15; v_call: TRBV28; cdr3_aa: CASGRLGSGANVLTF
cdr3_length: 16; v_call: TRBV4-1; cdr3_aa: CASSQGRASGANVLTF
cdr3_length: 15; v_call: TRBV29-1; cdr3_aa: CSVETRRATPQTQYF
cdr3_length: 13; v_call: TRBV29-1; cdr3_aa: CSVGDRGLYGYTF
cdr3_length: 16; v_call: TRBV4-1; cdr3_aa: CASRGLKGRSTDTQYF
cdr3_length: 15; v_call: TRBV7-9; cdr3_aa: CASSVDSPNTGELFF
cdr3_length: 15; v_call: TRBV27; cdr3_aa: CASSPDRGRTYEQYF
cdr3_length: 14; v_call: TRBV30; cdr3_aa: CAWSGIGITYEQYF
cdr3_length: 13; v_call: TRBV29-1; cdr3_aa: CSVGTRNTGELFF
cdr3_length: 16; v_call: TRBV5-1; cdr3_aa: CASSLFARSGANVLTF
cdr3_length: 14; v_call: TRBV29-1; cdr3_aa: CSAVRQLSTDTQYF
cdr3_length: 13; v_call: TRBV29-1; cdr3_aa: CSVAGRYDQPQHF
cdr3_length: 16; v_call: TRBV7-2; cdr3_aa: CASSLGGSSSYNEQFF
cdr3_length: 13; v_call: TRBV4-3; cdr3_aa: CASSQEGVAEQYF
cdr3_length: 14; v_call: TRBV7-2; cdr3_aa: CASSFSWASYEQYF
cdr3_length: 15; v_call: TRBV6-4; cdr3_aa: CASSAYANVINEQFF
cdr3_length: 15; v_call: TRBV29-1; cdr3_aa: CSVEERKSSYNEQFF
cdr3_length: 15; v_call: TRBV19; cdr3_aa: CASREIQGNQETQYF
cdr3_length: 15; v_call: TRBV28; cdr3_aa: CASRSATGGATEQYF
cdr3_length: 15; v_call: TRBV7-8; cdr3_aa: CASSLTGGSKNIQYF
cdr3_length: 15; v_call: TRBV29-1; cdr3_aa: CSVLWTGTITDTQYF
cdr3_length: 15; v_call: TRBV29-1; cdr3_aa: CSAPQRGGLNTEAFF
cdr3_length: 18; v_call: TRBV14; cdr3_aa: CASSQVGWATRSTDTQYF
cdr3_length: 14; v_call: TRBV30; cdr3_aa: CAWSVGGVTYEQYF
cdr3_length: 13; v_call: TRBV4-2; cdr3_aa: CASSLQGTDTQYF
cdr3_length: 16; v_call: TRBV29-1; cdr3_aa: CSVSLIGGVGSYEQYF
cdr3_length: 14; v_call: TRBV7-9; cdr3_aa: CASSLAGRFDEQYF
cdr3_length: 12; v_call: TRBV7-2; cdr3_aa: CASSPTVYEQYF
cdr3_length: 16; v_call: TRBV6-5; cdr3_aa: CASSYSITSGTGEQYF
cdr3_length: 15; v_call: TRBV5-1; cdr3_aa: CASSTGTSGTDTQYF
cdr3_length: 13; v_call: TRBV11-2; cdr3_aa: CASSPRVRETQYF
cdr3_length: 16; v_call: TRBV11-2; cdr3_aa: CASSSQPGQGTDTQYF